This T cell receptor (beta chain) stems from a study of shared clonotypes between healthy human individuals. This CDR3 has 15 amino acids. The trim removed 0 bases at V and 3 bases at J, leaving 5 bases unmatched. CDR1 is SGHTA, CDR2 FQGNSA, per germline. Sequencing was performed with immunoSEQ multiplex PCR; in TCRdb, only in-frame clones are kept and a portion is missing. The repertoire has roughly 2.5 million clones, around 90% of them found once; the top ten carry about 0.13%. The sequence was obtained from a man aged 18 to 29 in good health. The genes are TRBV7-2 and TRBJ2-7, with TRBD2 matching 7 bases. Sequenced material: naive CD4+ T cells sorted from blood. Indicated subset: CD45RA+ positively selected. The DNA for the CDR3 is TGTGCCAGCAGCTTAGCGCCTAGCGGCCTCTACGAGCAGTACTTC. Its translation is CASSLAPSGLYEQYF.